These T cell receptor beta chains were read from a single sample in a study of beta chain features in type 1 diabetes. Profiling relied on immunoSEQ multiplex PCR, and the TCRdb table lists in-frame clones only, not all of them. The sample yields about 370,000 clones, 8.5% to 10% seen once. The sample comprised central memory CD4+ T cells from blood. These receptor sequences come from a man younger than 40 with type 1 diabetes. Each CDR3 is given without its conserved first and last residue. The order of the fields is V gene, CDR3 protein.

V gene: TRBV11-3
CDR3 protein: ASSSQGRVDQPQH

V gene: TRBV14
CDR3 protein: ASSQVRQGHYEQY

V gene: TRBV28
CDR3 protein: ASSEYNGYT

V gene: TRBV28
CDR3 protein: ASRTGGYNEQF

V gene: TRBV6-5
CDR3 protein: ASSYSSPSTDTQY

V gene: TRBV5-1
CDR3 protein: ASSAGQGYEQY

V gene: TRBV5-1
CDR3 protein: ASSPGQGYQPQH

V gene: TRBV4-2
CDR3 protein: ASSFHRGDEQF

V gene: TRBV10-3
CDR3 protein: AIRGQGNSPLH

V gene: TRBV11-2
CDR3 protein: ASSQVWGGSYEQY

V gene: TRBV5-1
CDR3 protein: ASAQGPAGETQY

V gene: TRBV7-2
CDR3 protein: ASSPRAGDTYEQY

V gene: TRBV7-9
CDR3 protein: ASSLTESSYNEQF

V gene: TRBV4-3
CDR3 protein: ASSQELTGSSYEQY

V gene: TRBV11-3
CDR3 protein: ASSLIGEGGELF

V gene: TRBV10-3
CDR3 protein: AISDGTSGNNEQF

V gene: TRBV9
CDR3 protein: ASTPYQETQY

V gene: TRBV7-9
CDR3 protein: ASSLGTPPYEQY

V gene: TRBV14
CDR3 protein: ASSQVAGVGYGEQF

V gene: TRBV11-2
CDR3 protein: ASSLARRGGQPQH

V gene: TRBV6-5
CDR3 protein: ASTQTGSTDTQY

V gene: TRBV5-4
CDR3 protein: ASSLTSGRVQETQY

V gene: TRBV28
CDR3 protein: ASSLRTEGGYT

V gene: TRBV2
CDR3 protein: ASIQDQSTEAF

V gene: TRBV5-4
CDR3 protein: ASSAEGSYNEQF

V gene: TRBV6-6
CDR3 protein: ASIRDGNVNYGYT

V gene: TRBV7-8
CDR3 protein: ASSSPGLAGGVVPYEQY

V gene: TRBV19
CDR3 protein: ASSNQGGYEQY

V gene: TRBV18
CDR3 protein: ASSPLGPTSSGNTIY